Listed below are T cell receptor beta chains from one sample, sequenced in a study of patients and donors after allogeneic stem cell transplantation. TCRdb ran MiXCR on the RT-PCR reads and lists one entry per CDR3 protein. There are about 210,000 distinct CDR3 sequences in the sample; around two fifths occur only once, and about 9.9% lies in the top ten. Sequences were obtained from blood, either unsorted or a sorted T cell fraction (not recorded which). These receptors were obtained from a human donor who was either an allogeneic HSCT recipient or a stem cell or donor lymphocyte infusion donor (not recorded which). It is not recorded whose cells these are; they may come from a transplant donor. The CDR3 runs from the conserved cysteine through the conserved F or W. A D gene is named only where the DNA matches it firmly. The size entry is marked missing in some rows and otherwise reads once, few, many or a size class.

V,size,D,J,DNA,CDR3
TRBV29-1,few,NA,TRBJ2-1,TGCAGCGTTGACGAGCAGGGTTCGGGCGAGCAGTTCTTC,CSVDEQGSGEQFF
TRBV20-1,NA,NA,TRBJ2-7,TGCAGTGCTAGAGATGTGACGGCGCTCTACGAGCAGTACTTC,CSARDVTALYEQYF
TRBV6-2/TRBV6-3,few,NA,TRBJ1-5,TGTGCCAGCAGTATTACTACAAATCAGCCCCAGCATTTT,CASSITTNQPQHF
TRBV2,NA,NA,TRBJ1-6,TGTGCCAGCAGTGATGGGGTGAGCTCCTATAATTCACCCCTCCACTTT,CASSDGVSSYNSPLHF
TRBV18,few,NA,TRBJ1-4,TGTGCCAGCTCACCCGCGGGGCTCCGTGAAAAACTGTTTTTT,CASSPAGLREKLFF
TRBV20-1,NA,TRBD1,TRBJ1-5,TGCAGTGCCCCGAGACCGACAGGGGGCGAATCGCCCCAGCATTTT,CSAPRPTGGESPQHF
TRBV29-1,few,NA,TRBJ1-1,TGCAGCGTCCGTCGACAGGTAACGACTGAAGCTTTCTTT,CSVRRQVTTEAFF
TRBV29-1,few,NA,TRBJ1-1,TGCAGCGTTGAGAGAGGGCGGAAAACTGAAGCTTTCTTT,CSVERGRKTEAFF
TRBV12-3/TRBV12-4,few,TRBD1,TRBJ1-1,TGTGCCAGCACCAGACCGACAGGGTCGAACACTGAAGCTTTCTTT,CASTRPTGSNTEAFF
TRBV10-3,few,NA,TRBJ1-3,TGTGCCATCAGTGAGGGGCGAGGGGTACCTGGAAACACCATATATTTT,CAISEGRGVPGNTIYF
TRBV7-2,NA,NA,TRBJ1-2,TGTGCCAGCAGCAGATTCGAGGGAGACTATGGCTACACCTTC,CASSRFEGDYGYTF
TRBV7-9,NA,TRBD1,TRBJ1-6,TGTGCCAGCAGCTTAGTTGGACAGGGGGCCAGATCACCCCTCCACTTT,CASSLVGQGARSPLHF
TRBV12-3/TRBV12-4,NA,TRBD2,TRBJ2-1,TGTGCCAGCAGCCCTAGCGGGGGGGCAAGGAATGAGCAGTTCTTC,CASSPSGGARNEQFF
TRBV7-8,NA,NA,TRBJ2-1,TGTGCCAGCAGCTTAAGGTTGGCGGACAATGAGCAGTTCTTC,CASSLRLADNEQFF
TRBV24-1,few,NA,TRBJ1-5,TGTGCCACCAGTGAGCTTCACTCTTCCGCTCATCAGCCCCAGCATTTT,CATSELHSSAHQPQHF
TRBV7-6,NA,NA,TRBJ2-3,TGTGCCAGCAGCCTTAGAATTCTTAGCACAGATACGCAGTATTTT,CASSLRILSTDTQYF
TRBV28,NA,NA,TRBJ1-2,TGTGCCAGCAGTTTATCTTTGGGCTCTAACTATGGCTACACCTTC,CASSLSLGSNYGYTF
TRBV6-5,NA,NA,TRBJ1-2,TGTGCCAGCAGTTACACGCTTTCGGGCTGGAACACTCGGGCCTACTATGGCTACACCTTC,CASSYTLSGWNTRAYYGYTF
TRBV7-9,many,NA,TRBJ2-7,TGTGCCAGCAGCTTAAGCGGCCTCTACGAGCAGTACTTC,CASSLSGLYEQYF
TRBV30,NA,NA,TRBJ1-1,TGTGCCTGGATATACGGGGTACTGAACACTGAAGCTTTCTTT,CAWIYGVLNTEAFF
TRBV20-1,few,NA,TRBJ1-1,TGCAGTGCTAAGAGACAGCCGAACACTGAAGCTTTCTTT,CSAKRQPNTEAFF
TRBV28,NA,NA,TRBJ1-4,TGTGCCAGCAGTACCCTCGGTCGCGCAAATGAAAAACTGTTTTTT,CASSTLGRANEKLFF
TRBV28,NA,NA,TRBJ2-3,TGTGCCAGCAGCCGGACAGGGAGGGAGGATACGCAGTATTTT,CASSRTGREDTQYF
TRBV7-9,few,NA,TRBJ1-1,TGTGCCAGCAACGATAGACGGAGGAACACTGAAGCTTTCTTT,CASNDRRRNTEAFF
TRBV29-1,NA,TRBD1,TRBJ1-2,TGCAGCGTGGCGCGTGACAGGGGCTATGGCTACACCTTC,CSVARDRGYGYTF
TRBV4-2,few,NA,TRBJ2-2,TGTGCCAGCAGCCAAGAGGGCAGGGTGACCGGGGAGCTGTTTTTT,CASSQEGRVTGELFF
TRBV15,NA,NA,TRBJ2-4,TGTGCCACCAGCAGAAATTCCCTGATAGCCAAAAACATTCAGTACTTC,CATSRNSLIAKNIQYF
TRBV5-6,few,NA,TRBJ2-3,TGTGCCAGCAGCGTCGCCGTTCGCACAGATACGCAGTATTTT,CASSVAVRTDTQYF
TRBV2,NA,NA,TRBJ2-7,TGTGCCAGCAGGGGGGCGACCTACGAGCAGTACTTC,CASRGATYEQYF